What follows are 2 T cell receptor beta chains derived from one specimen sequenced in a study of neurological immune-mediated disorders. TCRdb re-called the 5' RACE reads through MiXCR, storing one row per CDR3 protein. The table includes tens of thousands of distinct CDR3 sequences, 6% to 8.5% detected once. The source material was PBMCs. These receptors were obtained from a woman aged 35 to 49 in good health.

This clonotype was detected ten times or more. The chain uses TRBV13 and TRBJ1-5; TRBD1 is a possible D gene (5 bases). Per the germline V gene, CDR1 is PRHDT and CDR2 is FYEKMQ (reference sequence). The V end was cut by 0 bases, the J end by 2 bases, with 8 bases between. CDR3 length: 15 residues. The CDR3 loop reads CASSLGRGGNQPQHF. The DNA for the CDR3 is TGTGCCAGCAGCTTAGGCCGGGGGGGCAATCAGCCCCAGCATTTT.

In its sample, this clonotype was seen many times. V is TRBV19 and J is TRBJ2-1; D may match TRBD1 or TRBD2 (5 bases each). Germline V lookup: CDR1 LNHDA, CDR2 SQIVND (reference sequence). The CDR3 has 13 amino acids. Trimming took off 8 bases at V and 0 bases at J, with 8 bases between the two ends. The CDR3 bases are TGTGCCAGTTCAGGGAGCTCCTACAATGAGCAGTTCTTC. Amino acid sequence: CASSGSSYNEQFF.